This passage covers 18 T cell receptor beta chains from one sample sequenced in a study of control samples from healthy donors and cancer patients. TCRdb's copy holds only in-frame clones and misses some; the assay was immunoSEQ multiplex PCR. The sample comprises more than 95,000 clones, about 93% of which are singletons, and about 2.8% rests with the top ten. Material for sequencing was blood. These receptors originate from a man aged 25-45 years in good health.

The gene calls are TRBV5-1 and TRBJ2-7; D may be TRBD2 (5 bases). Germline loops: CDR1 SGHRS, CDR2 YFSETQ. Deletions cut 2 bases from V and 0 bases from J, with 12 bases between. This CDR3 is 15 amino acids long. The CDR3, as DNA: TGCGCCAGCAGCTTCAGCGGCGAGAGCTCCTACGAGCAGTACTTC. Protein sequence: CASSFSGESSYEQYF.

V usage is TRBV12-5 and J usage is TRBJ1-5; TRBD1 matches at 7 bases. V lost 1 base, J lost 2 bases, and 2 bases stayed unmatched. The CDR3 has 15 amino acids. Germline loops: CDR1 LGHNT, CDR2 FRNRAP. CDR3 in amino acids: CASGLGQGGNQPQHF. CDR3 nucleotides: TGTGCTAGTGGTTTGGGACAGGGCGGCAATCAGCCCCAGCATTTT.

The rearrangement uses TRBV19 and TRBJ1-5; D remains ambiguous. CDR3 length: 15 amino acids. Trimming stripped 8 bases from V and 1 base from J, with 15 bases between. Germline CDR1 LNHDA, CDR2 SQIVND (reference sequence). The CDR3 DNA is TGTGCCAGTTACGGAAGGAGGGTGAGCAATCAGCCCCAGCATTTT. Amino acids: CASYGRRVSNQPQHF.

This clone was seen just once. The chain uses TRBV5-1 and TRBJ1-2, with D perhaps matching TRBD1 (5 bases). This CDR3 is 13 amino acids long. In germline, CDR1 is SGHRS, CDR2 YFSETQ. Trimming took 0 bases from V and 7 from J, leaving 10 bases between them. This chain's CDR3 is CASSLGQKGGYTF. CDR3 in DNA: TGCGCCAGCAGCTTGGGACAGAAGGGTGGCTACACCTTC.

V usage is TRBV5-1 and J usage is TRBJ2-7, with D possibly called TRBD1 or TRBD2 (5 bases each). Germline lookup yields CDR1 SGHRS and CDR2 YFSETQ. This CDR3 region has 15 residues. Trimming cost V 4 bases and J 0 bases, with 14 bases left between them. In nucleotides, the CDR3 is TGCGCCAGCAGCGAAGGGACCCCGAGCTCCTACGAGCAGTACTTC. Translating it yields CASSEGTPSSYEQYF.

This chain uses TRBV9 with TRBJ2-3; TRBD2 matches 8 bases. CDR3 length: 15 residues. J was trimmed by 6 bases and V by 0 bases; bases with no gene match: 6. Per germline, CDR1 SGDLS and CDR2 YYNGEE. CDR3 protein: CASSVAAGAADTQYF. The DNA of the CDR3 is TGTGCCAGCAGCGTAGCAGCGGGAGCAGCGGATACGCAGTATTTT.

V is TRBV7-9 and J is TRBJ1-1; 11 bases match TRBD1. The V gene's germline CDR1 is SEHNR and CDR2 FQNEAQ (reference sequence). The CDR3 length is 17 residues. V shed 2 bases and J 3 bases; nucleotides not matched to a gene: 8. The CDR3 DNA follows: TGTGCCAGCAGCTTACCTGGACAGGGGGCGAAGGACACTGAAGCTTTCTTT. Its translation is CASSLPGQGAKDTEAFF.

The rearrangement links TRBV12-3 or TRBV12-4 to TRBJ2-3; no firm D call. With 2 bases removed from V and 7 bases from J, the gap between germline ends came to 7 bases. The CDR3 sequence is 12 residues long. CDR3 region: CASSLSSNTQYF. Here the CDR3 DNA reads TGTGCCAGCAGTTTAAGCTCGAATACGCAGTATTTT.

V is TRBV5-1 and J is TRBJ1-3; D is possibly TRBD1 (6 bases). Trimming shortened V by 3 bases and J by 2 bases, and 9 bases separated the two germline ends. This CDR3 has 14 amino acids. Germline V lookup: CDR1 SGHRS, CDR2 YFSETQ. This CDR3 reads CASSSGEAGNTIYF. In DNA form, the CDR3 reads TGCGCCAGCAGCTCAGGGGAGGCTGGAAACACCATATATTTT.

The chain couples TRBV9 to TRBJ2-3, with D tentatively TRBD2 (6 bases). Germline CDR1 SGDLS, CDR2 YYNGEE. V was clipped by 4 bases and J by 5 bases, with 11 bases between them. The CDR3 length is 13 residues. CDR3 nucleotide sequence: TGTGCCAGCAGCCGCGGGAATGGAGATACGCAGTATTTT. It is translated as CASSRGNGDTQYF.

V is TRBV5-4 and J is TRBJ1-2; D unresolved. The CDR3 is 14 amino acids. Trimming stripped 3 bases from V and 0 bases from J, with 9 bases between. Germline V gene sequence: CDR1 SGHNT, CDR2 YYREEE (reference sequence). The CDR3: CASSSGSTNYGYTF. CDR3 DNA: TGTGCCAGCAGCTCCGGGTCAACTAACTATGGCTACACCTTC.

The CDR3 is CASSPFGDTQYF. The DNA of the CDR3 is TGTGCCAGCAGCCCCTTTGGGGATACGCAGTATTTT. The rearrangement joins TRBV3-1 (or the pseudogene TRBV3-2) to TRBJ2-3; unclear D gene. CDR1 and CDR2 from the germline V gene are LGHDT and YNNKEL (reference sequence). CDR3 length: 12 amino acids. V dropped 4 bases and J dropped 6 bases, with 8 bases sitting between them.

The V gene is TRBV5-1, the J gene TRBJ2-7, with no clear D. Between the trimmed V and J ends, which lost 0 bases and 6 bases, there was a span of 4 bases. The CDR3 extends over 11 amino acids. Germline CDR1 SGHRS, CDR2 YFSETQ. The CDR3 region is CASSLGGEQYF. CDR3 DNA: TGCGCCAGCAGCTTGGGCGGCGAGCAGTACTTC.

The genes are TRBV12-5 and TRBJ2-2; 11 bases are a match to TRBD1. This CDR3 region has 15 residues. Germline V lookup: CDR1 LGHNT, CDR2 FRNRAP. Unmatched junction bases numbered 4, after V lost 5 bases and J lost 5 bases. The CDR3, as DNA: TGTGCTAGTGGTCCTGGGACAGGGGGAACCGGGGAGCTGTTTTTT. This sequence encodes CASGPGTGGTGELFF.

The rearrangement uses TRBV5-4 and TRBJ2-5; the match to TRBD1 covers 8 bases. Trimming took 0 bases from V and 4 from J; bases not matched to a gene: 2. The CDR3 is made up of 14 amino acids. CDR1 is SGHNT, CDR2 YYREEE, per germline (reference sequence). CDR3: CASSLGGTGETQYF. The CDR3 DNA reads as TGTGCCAGCAGCTTGGGCGGGACAGGAGAGACCCAGTACTTC. Full variable domain (remainder filled in from reference TRBV5-4 and TRBJ2-5): ETGVTQSPTHLIKTRGQQVTLRCSSQSGHNTVSWYQQALGQGPQFIFQYYREEENGRGNFPPRFSGLQFPNYSSELNVNALELDDSALYLCASSLGGTGETQYFGPGTRLLVL.

The chain uses TRBV5-1 and TRBJ1-1; D is possibly TRBD1 (6 bases). Germline V gene data show CDR1 as SGHRS and CDR2 as YFSETQ. V lost 1 base, J lost 3 bases, and 13 bases lay in between. This CDR3 has 15 amino acids. The CDR3 DNA sequence: TGCGCCAGCAGCTTGACAGGGATGGGGTACACTGAAGCTTTCTTT. Protein: CASSLTGMGYTEAFF.

The chain has TRBV5-6 and TRBJ1-2, with a weak D call TRBD1 (6 bases). The CDR3 is made up of 14 amino acids. CDR1 and CDR2 from the germline V gene are SGHDT and YYEEEE. Trimming shortened V by 2 bases and J by 0 bases, and 8 bases separated the two germline ends. The CDR3 region is CASSFRQANYGYTF. CDR3 sequence (DNA): TGTGCCAGCAGCTTTCGACAGGCTAACTATGGCTACACCTTC.

The chain couples TRBV7-9 to TRBJ1-1; D is possibly TRBD1 (5 bases). CDR3 size: 13 residues. Germline lookup yields CDR1 SEHNR and CDR2 FQNEAQ (reference sequence). The V end was cut by 1 base, the J end by 11 bases, with 14 bases between. CDR3 loop: CASSLGRQGGAFF. The DNA for the CDR3 is TGTGCCAGCAGCTTAGGTCGTCAGGGAGGGGCTTTCTTT.